This TCR beta chain was captured by sequencing in a study of T cells in localized non-small cell lung cancer. This clone occurred once. Its antigen is still unknown. The CDR3 has 13 amino acids. Germline V gene lookup returns CDR1 SGHVS and CDR2 FQNEAQ. V shed 3 bases and J 3 bases; nucleotides not matched to a gene: 0. Study-wide results and limits: Heterogeneity stays possible, as sequencing covered only one tumor region. Exceeding tumor, uninvolved adjacent lung had the highest T cell clonality. Median approximately 61 top-100 tumor clones were shared with paired adjacent lung. Longer overall survival was linked to higher blood T cell density.

The table came from immunoSEQ multiplex PCR; TCRdb's copy has only in-frame clones and leaves some out. The table records roughly 64,000 clones, 80% to 90% of them present only once. The chain carries TRBV7-8 and TRBJ1-2, with TRBD1 identical over 8 bases. The sequence derives from a man between 40 and 69 years old with stage II lung adenocarcinoma. This specimen was PBMCs, taken before any cancer treatment. CDR3 region: CASSLTGDYGYTF. The CDR3 DNA sequence: TGTGCCAGCAGCTTGACAGGGGACTATGGCTACACCTTC.